Sequencing of this TCR beta chain was carried out in a study of blood T cell repertoires in COVID-19. Per the original methods: The assay estimated nucleated cells by amplifying reference gene primers. Only in-frame clones appear in the TCRdb table, and some are missing; sequencing was by immunoSEQ multiplex PCR. V, J and clone size derive from that table, while D and trimming were established from the DNA sequence. The sample yields some 300,000 clones, approximately 90% seen once. This CDR3 has 17 amino acids. Looked up from germline, CDR1 is SGHAT and CDR2 is FQNNGV. V was clipped by 5 bases and J by 5 bases, with 22 bases between them.

Material for sequencing was peripheral blood. This receptor was obtained from a woman aged 50 to 65 with COVID-19, enrolled during active disease. The chain carries TRBV11-2 and TRBJ1-3, with TRBD1 as a possible D gene (5 bases). The CDR3 sequence is CASSLSPGLSARNTIYF. In DNA form, the CDR3 reads TGTGCCAGCAGCCTAAGCCCAGGGCTGAGTGCTCGAAACACCATATATTTT. Complete variable domain (other parts from reference TRBV11-2 and TRBJ1-3): EAGVAQSPRYKIIEKRQSVAFWCNPISGHATLYWYQQILGQGPKLLIQFQNNGVVDDSQLPKDRFSAERLKGVDSTLKIQPAKLEDSAVYLCASSLSPGLSARNTIYFGEGSWLTVV.